Listed here is a single TCR beta chain. Its matching antigen is unknown. The germline V gene encodes CDR1 MNHEY and CDR2 SVGAGI. Trimming cost V 6 bases and J 4 bases; bases outside gene matches: 5. This CDR3 comprises 13 residues. The data stem from a study of T cell repertoires in cytomegalovirus infection. Study at large: Recently identified HLA-C-restricted and well-studied HLA-B-restricted CMV epitopes were used. Public TCR beta signatures were indicative of both CMV infection and a matching HLA type.

Notes on the study in general: The cumulative frequency of public TCR beta families identified carriers of CMV plus the relevant HLA. It was HLA-C-restricted CMV-specific TCR beta clonotypes that dominated the response ex vivo.

TCRdb itself ran the reads through MiXCR, one entry per CDR3 protein. The table records about 890,000 distinct CDR3 sequences, under 40% of them present only once. Specimen: cultured CD8+ T cells from PBMCs, collected from culture after CMV antigen stimulation. This chain connects TRBV6-5 to TRBJ1-2, with 7 bases aligning to TRBD1. This sequence originates from a human donor in good health (CMV status not recorded). Some clones in this sample may be carry-over from other donors' samples. CDR3: CASRSDRVYGYTF. CDR3 bases: TGTGCCAGCAGATCCGACAGGGTCTATGGCTACACCTTC.